This entry lists 20 T cell receptor beta chains sequenced from one sample in a study of blood T cell repertoires in COVID-19 (TCRdb year 2020). The library relied on the immunoSEQ multiplex PCR assay. The table was pulled from immuneACCESS by TCRdb, which kept in-frame rearrangements only. Such tables lose some clones; where checked, under half of the loss comes from unresolved V genes, and the rest has no known cause. Recorded for this sample are 150,000 to 160,000 clones; about four fifths of them occurred a single time. About 31% of the sample is held by the ten biggest clonotypes. Sequencing was done on a sample of peripheral blood. The source is a woman in her fifties or sixties with acute or convalescent COVID-19.

The chain recombines TRBV5-4 with TRBJ1-2, with unresolved D. Trimming stripped 1 base from V and 7 bases from J, with 14 bases between. This CDR3 is built from 14 residues. The germline gives CDR1 SGHNT, CDR2 YYREEE (reference sequence). This chain's CDR3 is CASSLTEFDGGYTF. CDR3 coding DNA: TGTGCCAGCAGCTTGACGGAGTTTGATGGTGGCTACACCTTC.

The rearrangement uses TRBV3-1 (or the pseudogene TRBV3-2) and TRBJ2-3; 10 nucleotides line up with TRBD2. The CDR3 consists of 17 residues. Per germline, CDR1 LGHDT and CDR2 YNNKEL (reference sequence). The V gene end was trimmed by 0 bases and the J gene end by 1 base; junction bases not matched to a gene: 4. This CDR3 is CASSQEAGTSGTDTQYF. CDR3 bases: TGTGCCAGCAGCCAAGAGGCCGGGACTAGCGGCACAGATACGCAGTATTTT.

The rearrangement uses TRBV7-9 and TRBJ1-1; weak D call: TRBD1 (5 bases). CDR1 and CDR2 from the germline V gene are SEHNR and FQNEAQ (reference sequence). Trimming pared 0 bases from V and 6 bases from J, leaving 11 bases between. The CDR3 is 14 residues long. For the CDR3, the DNA is TGTGCCAGCAGCTTAGCAGGGGTAACTTCTGAAGCTTTCTTT. Protein sequence: CASSLAGVTSEAFF.

With respect to this clone: Other nucleotide sequences from this sample produce the same CDR3. V usage is TRBV5-1 and J usage is TRBJ1-3, with a tentative D call TRBD1 (5 bases). The CDR3 is made up of 15 amino acids. V dropped 1 base and J dropped 4 bases, with 12 bases sitting between them. Germline V CDR1 and CDR2: SGHRS, YFSETQ. This CDR3 reads CASSLSGGEGNTIYF. The DNA for the CDR3 is TGCGCCAGCAGCTTGAGCGGGGGAGAAGGAAACACCATATATTTT.

V is TRBV2 and J is TRBJ2-7; D perhaps matches TRBD1 (6 bases). Germline V lookup: CDR1 SNHLY, CDR2 FYNNEI. The V and J ends lost 5 bases and 3 bases respectively, with 11 bases between them. The CDR3 length is 13 residues. In DNA form, the CDR3 reads TGTGCCAGCAGTCACAGGGTAGACTACGAGCAGTACGTC. Translation: CASSHRVDYEQYV.

The chain recombines TRBV2 with TRBJ1-5, with D hard to call. The CDR3 contains 13 residues. The V end was cut by 6 bases, the J end by 7 bases, with 13 bases between. Germline CDR1 reads SNHLY; CDR2 reads FYNNEI. DNA for the CDR3: TGTGCCAGCAGAGATTCAGGTTTCCAGCCCCAGCATTTT. Protein product: CASRDSGFQPQHF.

The chain links TRBV7-9 to TRBJ2-1; D might be TRBD1 (5 bases). Trimming took 4 bases from V and 7 from J, leaving 20 bases between them. Germline CDR1 is SEHNR and CDR2 is FQNEAQ (reference sequence). This CDR3 is 16 amino acids long. The CDR3 DNA is TGTGCCAGCAGCTCTAACCGACAGAGTGGACCGAATGAGCAGTTCTTC. The encoded protein is CASSSNRQSGPNEQFF.

The V and J genes are TRBV6-5 and TRBJ1-1, with D unresolved. Trimming took 6 bases from V and 2 from J, leaving 16 bases between them. Germline V gene sequence: CDR1 MNHEY, CDR2 SVGAGI. There are 15 residues in the CDR3. CDR3 region: CASRAGLNGNTEAFF. CDR3 nucleotide sequence: TGTGCCAGCAGGGCCGGACTGAACGGCAACACTGAAGCTTTCTTT.

The chain couples TRBV2 to TRBJ1-3; D ambiguous. Germline CDR1 SNHLY, CDR2 FYNNEI. CDR3 length equals 15 residues. V lost 5 bases, J lost 0 bases, and 11 bases lay in between. The CDR3 sequence: CASSSGTSSGNTIYF. The CDR3 nucleotides read TGTGCCAGCAGTTCAGGCACTAGCTCTGGAAACACCATATATTTT.

V usage is TRBV5-1 and J usage is TRBJ2-1; TRBD1 agrees at 7 bases. CDR1 is SGHRS, CDR2 YFSETQ, per germline. The CDR3 length is 17 residues. V lost 1 base, J lost 1 base, and 8 bases stayed unmatched. CDR3 protein: CASSLTGATGSYNEQFF. The CDR3 DNA sequence: TGCGCCAGCAGCTTGACAGGGGCCACGGGATCCTACAATGAGCAGTTCTTC.

CDR3 amino acids: CASSLQGLGEAFF. CDR3 DNA sequence: TGTGCCAGCAGCTTACAGGGACTTGGTGAAGCTTTCTTT. This chain uses TRBV7-6 with TRBJ1-1; the D gene is possibly TRBD1 (5 bases). There are 13 residues in the CDR3. V dropped 2 bases and J dropped 7 bases, with 11 bases sitting between them. Per germline, CDR1 SGHVS and CDR2 FNYEAQ.

This clone was detected once. V and J are TRBV9 and TRBJ2-2, with 7 bases aligning to TRBD2. Germline-derived CDR1 and CDR2 are SGDLS and YYNGEE. There are 16 residues in the CDR3. V was clipped by 3 bases and J by 5 bases; unmatched bases: 10. This CDR3 reads CASSASGTKKTGELFF. CDR3 in DNA: TGTGCCAGCAGCGCCTCCGGGACTAAAAAAACCGGGGAGCTGTTTTTT.

The chain recombines TRBV12-1 with TRBJ1-5. TRBV12-1 constitutes a pseudogene. This CDR3 comprises 14 residues. CDR3 DNA sequence: TGTGCCAGCAGCTTTGATGCGGACAATCAGCCCCAGCATTTT. As protein: CASSFDADNQPQHF.

The V call is TRBV9, the J call TRBJ1-2, with 7 bases lining up with TRBD1. The V gene end was trimmed by 1 base and the J gene end by 7 bases; junction bases not matched to a gene: 4. The CDR3 is 13 residues long. Germline V gene data show CDR1 as SGDLS and CDR2 as YYNGEE. The CDR3 protein is CASSVTGVSGYTF. CDR3 in DNA: TGTGCCAGCAGCGTAACAGGGGTCTCTGGCTACACCTTC.

The V and J genes are TRBV2 and TRBJ2-7; 10 bases agree with TRBD1. CDR3 length equals 14 residues. The V and J ends lost 6 bases and 3 bases, in that order; junction bases with no gene match: 5. Germline CDR1 SNHLY, CDR2 FYNNEI. The chain's CDR3 is CASRTGTGDYEQYF. The CDR3 bases are TGTGCCAGCAGGACCGGGACAGGGGACTACGAGCAGTACTTC.

V usage is TRBV2 and J usage is TRBJ1-2; a weak D match, TRBD1 (5 bases). V lost 11 bases, J lost 4 bases, and 17 bases lay in between. The germline CDR1 and CDR2 sequences are SNHLY and FYNNEI. The CDR3 has 13 residues. The CDR3 DNA follows: TGTGCCTTCAGGGAACTACCAGTCTATGGCTACACCTTC. Residues: CAFRELPVYGYTF. The full variable domain, its missing parts supplied by reference TRBV2 and TRBJ1-2, is EPEVTQTPSHQVTQMGQEVILRCVPISNHLYFYWYRQILGQKVEFLVSFYNNEISEKSEIFDDQFSVERPDGSNFTLKIRSTKLEDSAMYFCAFRELPVYGYTFGSGTRLTVV.

The chain links TRBV15 to TRBJ1-5; tentatively, D is TRBD1 (5 bases). This CDR3 spans 15 amino acids. Germline V lookup: CDR1 LNHNV, CDR2 YYDKDF (reference sequence). V was trimmed by 5 bases and J by 4 bases, leaving 15 bases between them. This chain's CDR3 is CATSGQTAKNQPQHF. Here the CDR3 DNA reads TGTGCCACCAGCGGCCAGACAGCCAAGAATCAGCCCCAGCATTTT.

This clone was observed a few times. The chain carries TRBV4-2 and TRBJ1-5; 7 bases agree with TRBD1. V shed 1 base and J 6 bases; nucleotides not matched to a gene: 6. The CDR3 has 15 amino acids. Germline assignment: CDR1 LGHNA and CDR2 YNFKEQ. CDR3 DNA: TGTGCCAGCAGCCAAGGCGACAGGGACATTCAGCCCCAGCATTTT. Translated, it gives CASSQGDRDIQPQHF.

The chain couples TRBV7-3 to TRBJ2-1; 11 bases match TRBD2. The germline V gene has CDR1 SGHTA and CDR2 FQGTGA. CDR3 length equals 15 residues. Unmatched junction bases numbered 2, after V lost 4 bases and J lost 3 bases. CDR3 sequence (DNA): TGTGCCAGCAGCTCGGGACTAGCGGTCTACAATGAGCAGTTCTTC. Residues: CASSSGLAVYNEQFF.

This chain's CDR3 is CASRSILGQGGPASYNEQFF. The CDR3 DNA reads as TGTGCCAGCAGATCTATCTTGGGACAGGGAGGCCCGGCATCCTACAATGAGCAGTTCTTC. The chain links TRBV2 to TRBJ2-1; 9 bases are a match to TRBD1. Germline CDR1 is SNHLY and CDR2 is FYNNEI. The CDR3 is 20 residues long. The V segment lost 6 bases and the J segment 1 base; nucleotides outside the gene matches: 19.